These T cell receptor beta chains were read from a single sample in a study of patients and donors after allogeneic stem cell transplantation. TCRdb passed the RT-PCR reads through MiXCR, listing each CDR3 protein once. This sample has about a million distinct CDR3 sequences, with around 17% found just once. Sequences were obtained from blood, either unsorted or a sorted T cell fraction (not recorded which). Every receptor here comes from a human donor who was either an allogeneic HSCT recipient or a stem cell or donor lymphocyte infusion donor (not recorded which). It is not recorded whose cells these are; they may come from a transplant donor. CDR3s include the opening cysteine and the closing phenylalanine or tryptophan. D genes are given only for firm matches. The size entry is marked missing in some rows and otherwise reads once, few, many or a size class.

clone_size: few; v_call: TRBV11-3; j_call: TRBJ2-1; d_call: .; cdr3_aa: CASSSGDVNEQFF; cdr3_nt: TGTGCCAGCAGCTCCGGAGACGTGAATGAGCAGTTCTTC
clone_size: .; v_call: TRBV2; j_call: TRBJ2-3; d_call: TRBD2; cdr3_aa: CASSEGASGRSTDTQYF; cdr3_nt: TGTGCCAGCAGTGAAGGGGCTAGCGGGCGTAGCACAGATACGCAGTATTTT
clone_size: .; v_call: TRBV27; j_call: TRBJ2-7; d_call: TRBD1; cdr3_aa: CASSPDRGSSYEQYF; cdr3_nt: TGTGCCAGCAGTCCCGACAGGGGGAGCTCCTACGAGCAGTACTTC
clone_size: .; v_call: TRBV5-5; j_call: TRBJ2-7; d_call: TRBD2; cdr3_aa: CASAQSGGPSYEQYF; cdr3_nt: TGTGCCAGCGCCCAGAGCGGGGGCCCATCCTACGAGCAGTACTTC
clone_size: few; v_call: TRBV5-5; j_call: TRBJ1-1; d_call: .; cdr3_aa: CASSGGEKNTEAFF; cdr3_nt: TGTGCCAGCAGCGGTGGGGAAAAGAACACTGAAGCTTTCTTT
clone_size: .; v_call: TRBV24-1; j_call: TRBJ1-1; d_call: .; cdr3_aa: CATRHLVETGWGNTEAFF; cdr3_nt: TGTGCCACCCGTCATCTTGTCGAGACAGGATGGGGGAACACTGAAGCTTTCTTT
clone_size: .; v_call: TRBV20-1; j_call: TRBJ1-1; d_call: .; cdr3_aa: CMTSRGNTEAFF; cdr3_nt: TGCATGACTTCCAGGGGTAACACTGAAGCTTTCTTT
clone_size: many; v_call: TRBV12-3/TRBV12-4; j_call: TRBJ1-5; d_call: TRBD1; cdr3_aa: CASSSLGQGRMGNQPQHF; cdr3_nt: TGTGCCAGCAGTTCCTTGGGACAGGGGCGGATGGGCAATCAGCCCCAGCATTTT
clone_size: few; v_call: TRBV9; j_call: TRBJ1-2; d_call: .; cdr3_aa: CASSVGGQLNYGYTF; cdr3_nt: TGTGCCAGCAGCGTAGGAGGGCAGCTCAACTATGGCTACACCTTC
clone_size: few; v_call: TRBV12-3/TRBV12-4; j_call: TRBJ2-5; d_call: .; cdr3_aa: CASSFVRGETQYF; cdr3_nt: TGTGCCAGCAGTTTTGTCAGAGGAGAGACCCAGTACTTC
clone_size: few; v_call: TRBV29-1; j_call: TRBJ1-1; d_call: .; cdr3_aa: CSVEYKELNTEAFF; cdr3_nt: TGCAGCGTTGAATATAAGGAGTTGAACACTGAAGCTTTCTTT
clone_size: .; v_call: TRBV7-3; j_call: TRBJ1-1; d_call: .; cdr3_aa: CASSSRAITEAFF; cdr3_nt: TGTGCCAGCAGCTCCCGGGCCATCACTGAAGCTTTCTTT
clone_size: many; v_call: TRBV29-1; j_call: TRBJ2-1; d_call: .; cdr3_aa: CSVERSNNEQFF; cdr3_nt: TGCAGCGTTGAAAGGTCGAACAATGAGCAGTTCTTC
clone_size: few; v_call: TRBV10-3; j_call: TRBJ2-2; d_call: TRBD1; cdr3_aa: CAISESNRGGGELFF; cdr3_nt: TGTGCCATCAGTGAGTCGAACAGGGGCGGCGGGGAGCTGTTTTTT
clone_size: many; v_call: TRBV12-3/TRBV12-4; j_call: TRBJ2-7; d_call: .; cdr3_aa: CASSPGASSYEQYF; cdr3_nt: TGTGCCAGCAGTCCCGGGGCAAGCTCCTACGAGCAGTACTTC
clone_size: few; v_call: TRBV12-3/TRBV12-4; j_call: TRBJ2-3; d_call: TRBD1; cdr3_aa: CASSRTGSTDTQYF; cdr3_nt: TGTGCCAGCAGTCGGACAGGGAGCACAGATACGCAGTATTTT